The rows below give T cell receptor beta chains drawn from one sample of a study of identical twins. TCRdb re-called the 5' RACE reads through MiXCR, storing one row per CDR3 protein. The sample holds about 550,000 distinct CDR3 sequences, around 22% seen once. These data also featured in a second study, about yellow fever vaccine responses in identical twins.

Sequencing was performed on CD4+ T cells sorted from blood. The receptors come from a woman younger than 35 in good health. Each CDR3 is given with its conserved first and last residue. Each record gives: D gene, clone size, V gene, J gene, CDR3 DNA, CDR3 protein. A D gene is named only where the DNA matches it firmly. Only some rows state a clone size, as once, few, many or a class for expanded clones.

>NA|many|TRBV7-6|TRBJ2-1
TGTGCCAGCAGCACCCCGGGACGGGCCATTAATGAGCAGTTCTTC
CASSTPGRAINEQFF
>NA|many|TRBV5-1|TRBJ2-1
TGCGCCAGCAGACCCGCGACTACTACCTACAATGAGCAGTTCTTC
CASRPATTTYNEQFF
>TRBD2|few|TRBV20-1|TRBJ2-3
TGCAGTGTAGGCGGGGGGGCCGCCACAGATACGCAGTATTTT
CSVGGGAATDTQYF
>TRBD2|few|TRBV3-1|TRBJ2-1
TGTGCCAGCAGCCCTAGCGGGAGAATCACCAATGAGCAGTTCTTC
CASSPSGRITNEQFF
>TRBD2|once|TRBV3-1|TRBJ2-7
TGTGCCAGCAGCCACCCCCGGGGACTAGTCGTCCCCTACGAGCAGTACTTC
CASSHPRGLVVPYEQYF
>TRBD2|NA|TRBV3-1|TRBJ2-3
TGTGCCAGCAGCCAAGATTCCCAGCGGGGGGTTAAACGCACAGATACGCAGTATTTT
CASSQDSQRGVKRTDTQYF
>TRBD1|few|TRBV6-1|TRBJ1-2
TGTGCCAGCACAGGGACAGCCTATGGCTACACCTTC
CASTGTAYGYTF
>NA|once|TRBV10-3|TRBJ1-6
TGTGCCATCAGTGAAACGATGAGTCCACCCCTCCACTTT
CAISETMSPPLHF
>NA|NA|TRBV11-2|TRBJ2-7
TGTGCCAGCAGCTTAGTGAGGAGCGAGGTCTACGAGCAGTACTTC
CASSLVRSEVYEQYF
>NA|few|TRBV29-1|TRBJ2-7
TGCAGCGTTGAGTGGGGTGGTTACGAGCAGTACTTC
CSVEWGGYEQYF
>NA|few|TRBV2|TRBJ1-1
TGTGCCAGCAGTGGACGGAACACTGAAGCTTTCTTT
CASSGRNTEAFF
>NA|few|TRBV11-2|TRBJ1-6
TGTGCCAGCAGCCGGGGCGATCGGAATTCACCCCTCCACTTT
CASSRGDRNSPLHF
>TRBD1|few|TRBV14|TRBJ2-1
TGTGCCAGCAGCCCTCTCCGGACAGGGAAGCATGAGCAGTTCTTC
CASSPLRTGKHEQFF
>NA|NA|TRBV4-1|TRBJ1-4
TGCGCCAGCAGCCAAGATGGTCTGATAAGAATGCTGTTTTTT
CASSQDGLIRMLFF
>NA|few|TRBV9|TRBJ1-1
TGTGCCAGCAGCGTAGCCCCCCGCACGGGCTACACTGAAGCTTTCTTT
CASSVAPRTGYTEAFF
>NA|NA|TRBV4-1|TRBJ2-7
TGCGCCAGCAGCCAAGGTGACAGATCCTACGAGCAGTACTTC
CASSQGDRSYEQYF
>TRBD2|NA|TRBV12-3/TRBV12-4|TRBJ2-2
TGTGCCAACCGACTAGCGGGCACCGGGGAGCTGTTTTTT
CANRLAGTGELFF
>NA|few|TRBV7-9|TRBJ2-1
TGTGCCAGCAGCGCCACCAACTCCTACAATGAGCAGTTCTTC
CASSATNSYNEQFF
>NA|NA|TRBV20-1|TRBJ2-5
TGCAGTGCTAGGTCTAGTCTGGAGACCCAGTACTTC
CSARSSLETQYF
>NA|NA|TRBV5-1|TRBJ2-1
TGCGCCAGCAGCTTGGCCGACCACTCCTACAATGAGCAGTTCTTC
CASSLADHSYNEQFF
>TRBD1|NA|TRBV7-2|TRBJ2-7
TGTGCCAGCAGCTTTCGAGGGGACAGCCCCTACGAGCAGTACTTC
CASSFRGDSPYEQYF
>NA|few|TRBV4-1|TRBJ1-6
TGCGCCAGCAGCCAGACCCTGAGCTCCTATAATTCACCCCTCCACTTT
CASSQTLSSYNSPLHF
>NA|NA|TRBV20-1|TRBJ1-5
TGCAGTGCTAGCCACCTACAGGGACTGAATCAGCCCCAGCATTTT
CSASHLQGLNQPQHF
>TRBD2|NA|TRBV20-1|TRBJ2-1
TGCAGTGCTAGACCTCCCGGGACTAATTTCTATGAGCAGTTCTTC
CSARPPGTNFYEQFF
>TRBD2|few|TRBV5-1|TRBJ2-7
TGCGCCAGCAGCTTGACTGTGGGACTAGCGAGCCACGAGCAGTACTTC
CASSLTVGLASHEQYF
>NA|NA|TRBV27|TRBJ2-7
TGTGCCAGCAGTGCCTCAGGGGTCGAGCAGTACTTC
CASSASGVEQYF
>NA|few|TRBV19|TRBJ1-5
TGTGCCAGTAGCCCGGCACACTATAGCAATCAGCCCCAGCATTTT
CASSPAHYSNQPQHF
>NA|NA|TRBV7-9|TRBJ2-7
TGTGCCAGCAGTCCTCCGGGACGGGACTACGAGCAGTACTTC
CASSPPGRDYEQYF
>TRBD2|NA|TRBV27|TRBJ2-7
TGTGCCAGCAGTTTAGACGGCCCTTGGACTAGCGGGAGATTGTACGAGCAGTACTTC
CASSLDGPWTSGRLYEQYF
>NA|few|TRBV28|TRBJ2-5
TGTGCCAGCAGTTTTCGGAACAGCCAAGAGACCCAGTACTTC
CASSFRNSQETQYF
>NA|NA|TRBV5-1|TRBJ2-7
TGCGCCAGCAGCCCCCGGGATGCCTACGAGCAGTACTTC
CASSPRDAYEQYF
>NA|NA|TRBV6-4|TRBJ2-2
TGTGCCAGCAGTGACAGGCACCAGCTGTTTTTT
CASSDRHQLFF
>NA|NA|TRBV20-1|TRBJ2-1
TGCAGTCCCCGGTCAGGGGTGGGTGAGCAGTTCTTC
CSPRSGVGEQFF
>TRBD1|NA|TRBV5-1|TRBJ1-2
TGCGCCAGCAGCTTGGGCCAGACCGGGACAGGGGCTGGCTACACCTTC
CASSLGQTGTGAGYTF
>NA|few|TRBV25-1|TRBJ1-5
TGTGCCAGCAGTGGTCAGGGGCACAATCAGCCCCAGCATTTT
CASSGQGHNQPQHF
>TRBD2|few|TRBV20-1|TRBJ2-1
TGCAGTGCTAGTGGGCGGGGGGGCGTAGATGAGCAGTTCTTC
CSASGRGGVDEQFF
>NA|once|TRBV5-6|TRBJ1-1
TGTGCCAGCAGCTACACCCTGACAGCGAACACTGAAGCTTTCTTT
CASSYTLTANTEAFF
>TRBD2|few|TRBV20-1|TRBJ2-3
TGCAGTGCTCGGGGGGGCCTTGCGGCTACGCAGTATTTT
CSARGGLAATQYF
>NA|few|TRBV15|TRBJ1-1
TGTGCCACCAGCAGGGCCAGGGAGGACACTGAAGCTTTCTTT
CATSRAREDTEAFF
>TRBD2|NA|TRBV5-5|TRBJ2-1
TGTGCCAGCAGCACACGGGGGGGGGGCTCCTACAATGAGCAGTTCTTC
CASSTRGGGSYNEQFF
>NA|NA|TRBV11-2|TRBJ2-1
TGTGCCAGCACCGAGCGCCGTTACCTCTCCTACAATGAGCAGTTCTTC
CASTERRYLSYNEQFF
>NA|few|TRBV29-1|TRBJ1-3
TGCAGCGTTGAAGGGGGTAGCTCTGGAAACACCATATATTTT
CSVEGGSSGNTIYF
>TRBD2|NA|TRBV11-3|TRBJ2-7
TGTGCCAGCAGCAAACCGGGACTAGCGGGAGGGCCGTTCGAGCAGTACTTC
CASSKPGLAGGPFEQYF
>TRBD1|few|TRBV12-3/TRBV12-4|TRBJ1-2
TGTGCCAGCAGGGAAGGGGGCCTGAGTGGCTACACCTTC
CASREGGLSGYTF
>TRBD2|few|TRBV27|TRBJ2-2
TGTGCCAGCAGACAGACTAGCGGGCGGAACACCGGGGAGCTGTTTTTT
CASRQTSGRNTGELFF
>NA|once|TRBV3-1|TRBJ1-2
TGTGCCAGCAGCCAAGTAAAAGGGGGCTACACCTTC
CASSQVKGGYTF
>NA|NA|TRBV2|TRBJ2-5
TGTGCCAGCCTGGACCTGGGGGAGACCCAGTACTTC
CASLDLGETQYF
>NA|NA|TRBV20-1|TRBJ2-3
TGCAGTGCTAGAGATGGTGGAGTCACAGATACGCAGTATTTT
CSARDGGVTDTQYF
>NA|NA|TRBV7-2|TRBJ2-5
TGTGCCAGCAGCTTCAGCAGCAAAGAGACCCAGTACTTC
CASSFSSKETQYF